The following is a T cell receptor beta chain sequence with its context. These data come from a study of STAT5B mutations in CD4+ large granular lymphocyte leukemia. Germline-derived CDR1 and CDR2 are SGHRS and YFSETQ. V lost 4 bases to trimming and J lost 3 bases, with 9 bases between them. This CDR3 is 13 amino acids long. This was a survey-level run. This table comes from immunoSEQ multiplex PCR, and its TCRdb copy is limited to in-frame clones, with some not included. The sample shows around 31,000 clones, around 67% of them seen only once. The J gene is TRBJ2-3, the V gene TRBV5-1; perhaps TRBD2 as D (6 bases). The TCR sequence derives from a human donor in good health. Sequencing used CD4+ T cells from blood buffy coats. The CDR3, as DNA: TGCGCCAGCAGCCCGGCGGGGACAGATACGCAGTATTTT. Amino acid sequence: CASSPAGTDTQYF.